The 9 T cell receptor beta chains given below trace back to one sample, sequenced in a study of blood T cell repertoires in COVID-19. Measured with immunoSEQ multiplex PCR; TCRdb has only the in-frame clones, and not every one. The sample lists roughly 150,000 clones, about 80% occurring once. The sequenced sample was PBMCs or T cells enriched from blood (not recorded which). The receptors originated from a woman aged 55-70 years who had recovered from COVID-19.

The chain uses TRBV19 and TRBJ1-3; D is ambiguous. The ends were cut back, 7 bases at V and 4 bases at J, with 11 bases in the middle. The germline V gene has CDR1 LNHDA and CDR2 SQIVND (reference sequence). This CDR3 is built from 13 residues. CDR3 loop: CASKWGEGNTIYF. The DNA for the CDR3 is TGTGCCAGTAAATGGGGAGAAGGAAACACCATATATTTT.

The chain uses TRBV24-1 and TRBJ1-2; 10 bases fit TRBD1. The CDR3 has 16 residues. V was pared by 2 bases and J by 1 base, with 3 bases of the junction left unmatched. Germline CDR1 and CDR2: KGHDR and SFDVKD. CDR3 nucleotide sequence: TGTGCCACCAGTGATTCAGGGACAGGGGATAACTATGGCTACACCTTC. Encoded protein: CATSDSGTGDNYGYTF.

The chain has TRBV9 and TRBJ1-6, with no clear D. V gave up 0 bases and J gave up 7 bases, with 8 bases separating them. CDR1 and CDR2 from the germline V gene are SGDLS and YYNGEE. This CDR3 region has 14 residues. CDR3 nucleotide sequence: TGTGCCAGCAGCGTAGCTTTCGGGAATTCACCCCTCCACTTT. It codes for CASSVAFGNSPLHF.

The rearrangement links TRBV9 to TRBJ2-3; D is perhaps TRBD2 (6 bases). Germline CDR1 SGDLS, CDR2 YYNGEE. The V and J ends lost 0 bases and 5 bases respectively, with 13 bases between them. The CDR3 covers 15 residues. The CDR3 region is CASSVGGSGGDTQYF. The CDR3 nucleotides read TGTGCCAGCAGCGTAGGGGGTAGCGGCGGAGATACGCAGTATTTT.

Here the CDR3 reads CASSVVAGGNNEQFF. The CDR3 DNA reads TGTGCCAGCAGCGTAGTTGCGGGGGGGAACAATGAGCAGTTCTTC. This chain links TRBV9 with TRBJ2-1, with 9 bases aligning to TRBD2. Germline V lookup: CDR1 SGDLS, CDR2 YYNGEE. The trim removed 0 bases at V and 5 bases at J, leaving 3 bases unmatched. The CDR3 contains 15 residues.

This chain uses TRBV3-1 (or the pseudogene TRBV3-2) with TRBJ1-1; 9 positions agree with TRBD1. The CDR3 is made up of 15 amino acids. Germline assignment: CDR1 LGHDT and CDR2 YNNKEL (reference sequence). V dropped 3 bases and J dropped 1; count of bases not matched to a gene: 3. As DNA, the CDR3 is TGTGCCAGCAGCCAGTCGGGACAGGGGAACACTGAAGCTTTCTTT. Translating it yields CASSQSGQGNTEAFF.

The chain has TRBV24-1 and TRBJ2-1; D gene uncertain. Trimming left V 4 bases short and J 1 base short, with 4 bases between. Germline CDR1 and CDR2: KGHDR and SFDVKD. This CDR3 comprises 13 residues. The DNA for the CDR3 is TGTGCCACCAGTGACAGGTCCTACAATGAGCAGTTCTTC. Its protein product is CATSDRSYNEQFF.

This chain uses TRBV18 with TRBJ1-1; 11 bases fit TRBD1. The length of the CDR3 is 18 residues. Germline V gene data show CDR1 as KGHSH and CDR2 as LQKENI. V lost 4 bases, J lost 3 bases, and 13 bases stayed unmatched. The CDR3 sequence is CASSRLTIGTGGDTEAFF. The DNA of the CDR3 is TGTGCCAGCTCACGTTTAACAATAGGGACAGGGGGGGACACTGAAGCTTTCTTT.

The chain joins TRBV5-5 to TRBJ2-7, with unresolved D. The CDR3 loop spans 14 amino acids. V gave up 2 bases and J gave up 2 bases, with 11 bases separating them. CDR1 and CDR2 (germline): SGHKS, YYEKEE (reference sequence). CDR3 region: CASSLNPDTYEQYF. The CDR3 nucleotides read TGTGCCAGCAGCTTAAACCCAGACACCTACGAGCAGTACTTC.